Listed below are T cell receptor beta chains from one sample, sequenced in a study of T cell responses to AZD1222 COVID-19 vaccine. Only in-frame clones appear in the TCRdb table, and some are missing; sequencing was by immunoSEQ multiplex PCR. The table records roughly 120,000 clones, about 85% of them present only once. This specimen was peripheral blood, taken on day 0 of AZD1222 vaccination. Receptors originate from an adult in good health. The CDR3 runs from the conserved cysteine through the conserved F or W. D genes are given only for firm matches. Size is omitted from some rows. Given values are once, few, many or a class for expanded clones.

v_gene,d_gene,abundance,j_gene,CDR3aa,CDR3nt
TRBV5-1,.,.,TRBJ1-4,CASSWGHYATNEKLFF,TGCGCCAGCAGCTGGGGACACTATGCAACTAATGAAAAACTGTTTTTT
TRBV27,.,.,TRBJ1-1,CASSLELASEAFF,TGTGCCAGCAGTTTAGAACTGGCCTCAGAAGCTTTCTTT
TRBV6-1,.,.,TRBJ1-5,CASSESRNQPQHF,TGTGCCAGCAGTGAATCCAGAAATCAGCCCCAGCATTTT
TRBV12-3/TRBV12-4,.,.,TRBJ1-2,CASLGGSYTF,TGTGCCAGCTTAGGGGGAAGCTACACCTTC
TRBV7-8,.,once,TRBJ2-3,CASSPSRIRTDTQYF,TGTGCCAGCAGCCCTAGCAGAATTCGCACAGATACGCAGTATTTT
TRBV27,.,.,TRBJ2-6,CASSPQWSGANVLTF,TGTGCCAGCAGTCCTCAATGGTCTGGGGCCAACGTCCTGACTTTC
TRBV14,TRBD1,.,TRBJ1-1,CASSPSGGYIEAFF,TGTGCCAGCAGCCCTTCAGGGGGCTATATTGAAGCTTTCTTT
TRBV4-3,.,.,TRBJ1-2,CASSQVQGIGGYTF,TGCGCCAGCAGCCAAGTCCAGGGTATAGGAGGCTACACCTTC
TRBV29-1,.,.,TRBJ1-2,CSVTGYNGYTF,TGCAGCGTTACTGGATACAATGGCTACACCTTC
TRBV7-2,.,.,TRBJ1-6,CASSQSAGSPLHF,TGTGCCAGCAGTCAGAGCGCCGGTTCACCCCTCCACTTT
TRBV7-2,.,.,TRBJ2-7,CASSFLGGLGYEQYF,TGTGCCAGCAGCTTCCTCGGGGGTTTGGGTTACGAGCAGTACTTC
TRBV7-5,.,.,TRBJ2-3,CARPRGNPYCTDTQYF,TGTGCCAGGCCCCGGGGGAACCCTTATTGCACAGATACGCAGTATTTT
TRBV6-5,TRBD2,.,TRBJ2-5,CASSSLAGGPETQYF,TGTGCCAGCAGCTCGCTAGCGGGGGGGCCAGAGACCCAGTACTTC
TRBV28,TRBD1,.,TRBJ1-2,CASRTGVRGGYTF,TGTGCCAGCAGGACAGGGGTGAGAGGTGGCTACACCTTC
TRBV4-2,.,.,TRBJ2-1,CASSPGEGSSYNEQFF,TGTGCCAGCAGTCCCGGCGAGGGTAGCTCCTACAATGAGCAGTTCTTC
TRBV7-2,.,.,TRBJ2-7,CASSFDEVRHEQYF,TGTGCCAGCAGTTTCGACGAGGTTCGCCACGAGCAGTACTTC
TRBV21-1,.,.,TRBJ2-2,CASKGGGTGTGELFF,TGTGCCAGCAAAGGTGGGGGGACGGGCACCGGGGAGCTGTTTTTT
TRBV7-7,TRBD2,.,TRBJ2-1,CASSRAGVPGDEQFF,TGTGCTAGCAGCCGAGCGGGGGTCCCCGGCGATGAGCAGTTCTTC
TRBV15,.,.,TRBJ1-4,CATSLGEGGSEKLFF,TGTGCCACCAGCCTAGGAGAAGGGGGAAGCGAAAAACTGTTTTTT
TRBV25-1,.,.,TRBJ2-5,CASSHYNQEGETQYF,TGTGCCAGCAGCCATTACAATCAAGAAGGGGAGACCCAGTACTTC
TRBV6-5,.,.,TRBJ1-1,CASSYSWTAGSTEAFF,TGTGCCAGCAGTTACTCTTGGACGGCGGGGAGCACTGAAGCTTTCTTT
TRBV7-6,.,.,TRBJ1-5,CASSLEVGQHQPQHF,TGTGCCAGCAGCTTAGAAGTCGGGCAGCATCAGCCCCAGCATTTT
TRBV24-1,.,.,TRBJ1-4,CATSADNEKLFF,TGTGCCACCAGTGCGGACAATGAAAAACTGTTTTTT
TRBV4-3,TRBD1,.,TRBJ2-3,CASSSSGQRTDTQYF,TGCGCCAGCAGCTCTTCGGGACAGCGCACAGATACGCAGTATTTT
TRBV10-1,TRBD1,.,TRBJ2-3,CASSPGTGGTDTQYF,TGCGCCAGCAGCCCCGGGACAGGGGGAACAGATACGCAGTATTTT
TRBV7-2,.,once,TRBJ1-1,CASRGPGNTEAFF,TGTGCCAGCAGGGGGCCAGGGAACACTGAAGCTTTCTTT
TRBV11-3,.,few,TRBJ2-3,CASSSRRDPTQYF,TGTGCCAGCAGCTCAAGACGGGACCCTACGCAGTATTTT
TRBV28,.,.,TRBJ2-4,CASRRQDIQYF,TGTGCCAGCAGGCGACAGGACATTCAGTACTTC
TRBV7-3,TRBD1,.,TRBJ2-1,CASSAYGTGLYNEQFF,TGTGCCAGCAGCGCCTACGGGACAGGGCTCTACAATGAGCAGTTCTTC
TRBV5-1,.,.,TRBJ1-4,CASSLDVGPDEKLFF,TGCGCCAGCAGCTTGGACGTCGGACCAGATGAAAAACTGTTTTTT
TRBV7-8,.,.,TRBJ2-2,CASSSLDSSHGELFF,TGTGCCAGCAGCTCCCTGGACTCCTCTCACGGGGAGCTGTTTTTT